The clone carrying this T cell receptor (beta chain) was detected ten times or more. Its antigen is not known. This sample was taken from a study of T cells in Graves' hyperthyroidism and ophthalmopathy. Uncontrolled infection, other autoimmune disease, pregnancy and lactation each barred patients from inclusion. V gave up 8 bases and J gave up 1 base, with 14 bases separating them. This CDR3 has 14 residues. Germline values: CDR1 SEHNR, CDR2 FQNEAQ (reference sequence). Whole-study results and caveats: Researchers found most expanded thyroid clonotypes above 0.001 in blood as well. Ophthalmopathy and stable hyperthyroidism were separated by a 13 V-J model.

TCR beta CDR3 region amplification was performed from RNA transcripts. The TCR CDR3 was amplified in a first-round RT-PCR using the HTBI primer set. TCRdb re-called the multiplex PCR reads with MiXCR, one entry per CDR3 protein. Altogether about 270,000 distinct CDR3 sequences are present, less than 30% being singletons, with the ten largest covering 25% to 30%. The sample was blood. This clonotype was obtained from a man aged 40-49 years with Graves' hyperthyroidism that later progressed to Graves' ophthalmopathy. The chain carries TRBV7-9 and TRBJ2-5; D ambiguous. The CDR3 is CASDPPGSQETQYF. The CDR3 coding sequence is TGTGCCAGCGATCCTCCCGGGTCCCAAGAGACCCAGTACTTC.